Listed below are T cell receptor beta chains from one sample, sequenced in a study of Graves' ophthalmopathy and Graves' hyperthyroidism. TCRdb passed the multiplex PCR reads through MiXCR, listing each CDR3 protein once. The sample consists of some 1.1 million distinct CDR3 sequences, about two fifths of them appearing once. The sample comprised peripheral blood or thyroid tissue (not recorded which). The receptors were gathered from an adult man with Graves' hyperthyroidism. CDR3s include the opening cysteine and the closing phenylalanine or tryptophan. Each record gives: D gene, clone size, V gene, J gene, CDR3 DNA, CDR3 protein. D genes are given only for firm matches. Clone sizes are given selectively: once, few, many, or a class where the clone is expanded.

D gene: -; clone size: many; V gene: TRBV9; J gene: TRBJ2-2; CDR3 DNA: TGTGCCAGCAGCGAGGGTGGCGGGGAGCTGTTTTTT; CDR3 protein: CASSEGGGELFF
D gene: -; clone size: -; V gene: TRBV7-8; J gene: TRBJ2-7; CDR3 DNA: TGTGCCAGCAGCCCGGGGATCCACGGGCAGTACTTC; CDR3 protein: CASSPGIHGQYF
D gene: TRBD1; clone size: once; V gene: TRBV25-1; J gene: TRBJ1-6; CDR3 DNA: TGTGCCAGCTCACCTCGCGGGACAGAAAATTCACCCCTCCACTTT; CDR3 protein: CASSPRGTENSPLHF
D gene: TRBD1; clone size: -; V gene: TRBV9; J gene: TRBJ2-7; CDR3 DNA: TGTGCCAGCAGCGTAGATTACGACAGGGAGCTGCAGTACTTC; CDR3 protein: CASSVDYDRELQYF
D gene: -; clone size: many; V gene: TRBV7-9; J gene: TRBJ2-6; CDR3 DNA: TGTGCCAGCAGCCATTACGGGTCTGGGGCCAACGTCCTGACTTTC; CDR3 protein: CASSHYGSGANVLTF
D gene: -; clone size: -; V gene: TRBV11-1; J gene: TRBJ1-2; CDR3 DNA: TGTGCCAGCAGCACCGAGGGACAACCCTATGGCTACACCTTC; CDR3 protein: CASSTEGQPYGYTF
D gene: TRBD1; clone size: -; V gene: TRBV6-5; J gene: TRBJ2-7; CDR3 DNA: TGTGCCAGCAGTCCTTACACAGGGGGAGTTCGGGACGAGCAGTACTTC; CDR3 protein: CASSPYTGGVRDEQYF
D gene: -; clone size: many; V gene: TRBV7-8; J gene: TRBJ2-2; CDR3 DNA: TGTGCCAGCAGCTTACAGATAGACAACACCGGGGAGCTGTTTTTT; CDR3 protein: CASSLQIDNTGELFF
D gene: TRBD2; clone size: many; V gene: TRBV2; J gene: TRBJ2-7; CDR3 DNA: TGTGCCAGCCCTCGGGGGGAACACGAGCAGTACTTC; CDR3 protein: CASPRGEHEQYF
D gene: -; clone size: many; V gene: TRBV7-2; J gene: TRBJ1-6; CDR3 DNA: TGTGCCAGCACATCCTACACGACTGATAATTCACCCCTCCACTTT; CDR3 protein: CASTSYTTDNSPLHF
D gene: -; clone size: -; V gene: TRBV6-1; J gene: TRBJ2-2; CDR3 DNA: TGTGCCAGCCCTGACAGGTTCACCGGGGAGCTGTTTTTT; CDR3 protein: CASPDRFTGELFF
D gene: -; clone size: -; V gene: TRBV7-9; J gene: TRBJ1-1; CDR3 DNA: TGTGCCAGCAGCTTAGCTCGGGGGGCAGGCACTGAAGCTTTCTTT; CDR3 protein: CASSLARGAGTEAFF
D gene: TRBD1; clone size: many; V gene: TRBV19; J gene: TRBJ1-1; CDR3 DNA: TGTGCCAGTAGTATCGGGACAGGTGGGAACACTGAAGCTTTCTTT; CDR3 protein: CASSIGTGGNTEAFF
D gene: TRBD1; clone size: many; V gene: TRBV7-2; J gene: TRBJ1-5; CDR3 DNA: TGTGCCAGCAGCGATACCCGACAGGGAGGCAATCAGCCCCAGCATTTT; CDR3 protein: CASSDTRQGGNQPQHF
D gene: -; clone size: -; V gene: TRBV28; J gene: TRBJ2-7; CDR3 DNA: TGTGCCAGCAGTTTAAGGTTCTTGTGGAACGAGCAGTACTTC; CDR3 protein: CASSLRFLWNEQYF
D gene: -; clone size: many; V gene: TRBV2; J gene: TRBJ1-5; CDR3 DNA: TGTGCCAGCAGGAAAGACAGTAGCAATCAGCCCCAGCATTTT; CDR3 protein: CASRKDSSNQPQHF
D gene: -; clone size: many; V gene: TRBV19; J gene: TRBJ2-5; CDR3 DNA: TGTGCCAGCAGCATACGGGGGGAGACCCAGTACTTC; CDR3 protein: CASSIRGETQYF
D gene: -; clone size: many; V gene: TRBV2; J gene: TRBJ1-5; CDR3 DNA: TGTGCCAGCAGTGAAGCCCTCCTAGGGTTACAGCCCCAGCATTTT; CDR3 protein: CASSEALLGLQPQHF
D gene: -; clone size: -; V gene: TRBV11-2; J gene: TRBJ1-5; CDR3 DNA: TGTGCCAGCAGCCCCCGGGACGGGCTATGGCAGCCCCAGCATTTT; CDR3 protein: CASSPRDGLWQPQHF
D gene: -; clone size: few; V gene: TRBV7-8; J gene: TRBJ2-7; CDR3 DNA: TGTGCCAGCTTGGGGCAGGGGTCATCCTACGAGCAGTACTTC; CDR3 protein: CASLGQGSSYEQYF
D gene: -; clone size: many; V gene: TRBV7-8; J gene: TRBJ1-5; CDR3 DNA: TGTGCCAGCAGCCCCTCAGGAGGTGTACAGCCCCAGCATTTT; CDR3 protein: CASSPSGGVQPQHF
D gene: -; clone size: -; V gene: TRBV20-1; J gene: TRBJ2-7; CDR3 DNA: TGCAGTGCGGATGCCAAAGGGCTAGCGTTATACGAGCAGTACTTC; CDR3 protein: CSADAKGLALYEQYF
D gene: -; clone size: -; V gene: TRBV29-1; J gene: TRBJ1-1; CDR3 DNA: TGCAGCGTCGGTGGGGAGGGCACTGAAGCTTTCTTT; CDR3 protein: CSVGGEGTEAFF
D gene: -; clone size: many; V gene: TRBV11-2; J gene: TRBJ1-5; CDR3 DNA: TGTGCCAGCAGCTTAGAGTCGGCACTCAATCAGCCCCAGCATTTT; CDR3 protein: CASSLESALNQPQHF
D gene: TRBD2; clone size: -; V gene: TRBV29-1; J gene: TRBJ2-7; CDR3 DNA: TGCAGCGTTGGAAGGGAGGGCGCGGTGTCCTACGAGCAGTACTTC; CDR3 protein: CSVGREGAVSYEQYF
D gene: -; clone size: -; V gene: TRBV19; J gene: TRBJ2-7; CDR3 DNA: TGTGCCAGTAGTGAGTCCTATCAGACCCACTACGAGCAGTACTTC; CDR3 protein: CASSESYQTHYEQYF
D gene: TRBD1; clone size: -; V gene: TRBV3-1; J gene: TRBJ1-1; CDR3 DNA: TGTGCCAGCAGCCAAGGGGACAGGGGTTCAGCTTTCTTT; CDR3 protein: CASSQGDRGSAFF
D gene: -; clone size: few; V gene: TRBV6-5; J gene: TRBJ1-2; CDR3 DNA: TGTGCCAGCCTGAAGCAGGTTGGGTATGGCTACACCTTC; CDR3 protein: CASLKQVGYGYTF
D gene: -; clone size: few; V gene: TRBV20-1; J gene: TRBJ2-7; CDR3 DNA: TGCAGTGCTAGAGTTCTCACGGGACTGAGCTCCTACGAGCAGTACTTC; CDR3 protein: CSARVLTGLSSYEQYF
D gene: TRBD1; clone size: -; V gene: TRBV2; J gene: TRBJ2-5; CDR3 DNA: TGTGCCAGCCTCCTAGGACAGGGACGGGAGACCCAGTACTTC; CDR3 protein: CASLLGQGRETQYF
D gene: -; clone size: -; V gene: TRBV2; J gene: TRBJ2-7; CDR3 DNA: TGTGCCAGTAAGAGCTATTACTCCTACGAGCAGTACTTC; CDR3 protein: CASKSYYSYEQYF
D gene: -; clone size: -; V gene: TRBV19; J gene: TRBJ1-3; CDR3 DNA: TGTGCCAGTACCGATACAGGGAGGTCTGGAAACACCATATATTTT; CDR3 protein: CASTDTGRSGNTIYF
D gene: -; clone size: few; V gene: TRBV5-1; J gene: TRBJ1-2; CDR3 DNA: TGTGCCAGCAGTCCCATACAGGGACCCCCTATTGGCTACACCTTC; CDR3 protein: CASSPIQGPPIGYTF
D gene: -; clone size: many; V gene: TRBV19; J gene: TRBJ1-6; CDR3 DNA: TGTGCCAGTAGTGCCGGGCGTCGGGGGAATTCACCCCTCCACTTT; CDR3 protein: CASSAGRRGNSPLHF
D gene: TRBD1; clone size: few; V gene: TRBV5-1; J gene: TRBJ1-1; CDR3 DNA: TGCGCCAGCAGCGTCTCGGGACAGGCTAGGGGCACTGAAGCTTTCTTT; CDR3 protein: CASSVSGQARGTEAFF
D gene: -; clone size: many; V gene: TRBV7-9; J gene: TRBJ2-5; CDR3 DNA: TGTGCCAGCAGCTTACTACCAGGGGGGAACCAAGAGACCCAGTACTTC; CDR3 protein: CASSLLPGGNQETQYF
D gene: -; clone size: -; V gene: TRBV29-1; J gene: TRBJ2-3; CDR3 DNA: TGCAGCGTTGGAGGGGGGGTCTACACAGATACGCAGTATTTT; CDR3 protein: CSVGGGVYTDTQYF
D gene: -; clone size: -; V gene: TRBV3-1; J gene: TRBJ1-1; CDR3 DNA: TGTGCCAGCAGCCAGCCGAGGAGGGGTGACACTGAAGCTTTCTTT; CDR3 protein: CASSQPRRGDTEAFF
D gene: -; clone size: many; V gene: TRBV20-1; J gene: TRBJ1-1; CDR3 DNA: TGCAGTGCTAGCAAAGGGCTGAGCACTGAAGCTTTCTTT; CDR3 protein: CSASKGLSTEAFF
D gene: TRBD1; clone size: -; V gene: TRBV7-6; J gene: TRBJ2-5; CDR3 DNA: TGTGCCAGCAGCTTACCCATTAAACAGGGGGTGCAAGAGACCCAGTACTTC; CDR3 protein: CASSLPIKQGVQETQYF
D gene: -; clone size: few; V gene: TRBV5-1; J gene: TRBJ1-2; CDR3 DNA: TGCGCCAGCAGCGCCCGACAGAACTATGGCTACACCTTC; CDR3 protein: CASSARQNYGYTF
D gene: -; clone size: few; V gene: TRBV5-6; J gene: TRBJ2-7; CDR3 DNA: TGTGCCAGCAGCTGGATTAAGGGTTCCCACGAGCAGTACTTC; CDR3 protein: CASSWIKGSHEQYF
D gene: TRBD1; clone size: -; V gene: TRBV11-2; J gene: TRBJ2-7; CDR3 DNA: TGTGCCAGCAGCTGGGACAGGGACAACGAGCAGTACTTC; CDR3 protein: CASSWDRDNEQYF
D gene: -; clone size: -; V gene: TRBV14; J gene: TRBJ2-2; CDR3 DNA: TGTGCCAGCAGCACAGTCTCAAACACCGGGGAGCTGTTTTTT; CDR3 protein: CASSTVSNTGELFF
D gene: TRBD1; clone size: many; V gene: TRBV19; J gene: TRBJ1-2; CDR3 DNA: TGTGCCAGTAGTATAGAACCGGGACAGCTTGAGGGCTACACCTTC; CDR3 protein: CASSIEPGQLEGYTF
D gene: TRBD2; clone size: -; V gene: TRBV7-3; J gene: TRBJ2-2; CDR3 DNA: TGTGCCAGCAGCAGGAGGTCGGGACTAGCGGGAGGGCCCCCCGGGGAGCTGTTTTTT; CDR3 protein: CASSRRSGLAGGPPGELFF
D gene: -; clone size: -; V gene: TRBV12-3/TRBV12-4; J gene: TRBJ1-6; CDR3 DNA: TGTGCCAGCAGTTTTGGGGTCGGAAGGTCACCCCTCCACTTT; CDR3 protein: CASSFGVGRSPLHF